The TCR beta chain described here comes from a study of T cell responses to AZD1222 COVID-19 vaccine (dated by TCRdb to about 2021). About the full investigation: A total of 233 trial participants underwent TCR sequencing, of whom about 210 received two doses of AZD1222 and around 26 received two doses of the MenACWY control vaccine. Enrollment into the trials was organized by age into subgroups of 18-55, 56-69 and 70-plus years, and those subgroups contained approximately 150, 30 and 60 TCR-sequenced participants, respectively.

The investigation overall reported the following: In the small 56-69-year group, the increase in depth fell short of significance, most likely because of low power. Reportedly, close to half of the unique spike-specific TCRs recognized epitopes lying outside the regions that are mutated in the B.1.351 and B.1.1.7 variants. The whole spike protein was spanned by vaccine-associated CD4 TCRs, and dominant responses were seen in regions 160-218 and 743-854. No day 14 peak-response samples were available, so repertoires were characterized only after the peak T cell response. Most participants were white British and females outnumbered males, and the authors suggested that clonal diversity may have been underestimated. After two AZD1222 doses, both the breadth and the depth of spike-specific TCRs were significantly higher than at day 0 and than in MenACWY recipients. Conclusions about previously exposed vaccinees are limited because only six or seven AZD1222 recipients were SARS-CoV-2 seropositive at baseline.

Measured from the cysteine to the phenylalanine, the CDR3 is 15 residues long. Reading the germline V gene gives CDR1 ENHRY and CDR2 SYGVKD. With regard to this clone: This receptor's antigen is unknown. It is unclear where the CDR3 begins or ends on the DNA, so no DNA is shown, and the CDR3 is as TCRdb lists it.

The label giving this sample's time point can be read as: about 28 days (+/-7) after the second vaccine dose. AZD1222 recipients with second doses at about 4 weeks or about 12 weeks were pooled, because spike-specific TCR depth and breadth did not differ between schedules. The vaccinee samples were drawn from two UK trials, COV001 and COV002, one of which was a single-blind randomized controlled phase 2/3 trial testing AZD1222 (ChAdOx1 nCoV-19) in healthy adults. For TCRbeta chain sequencing, PBMC samples from trial participants were taken at day 0 and at day 28 after the second dose. The CDR3 regions of human TCRbeta chains were analyzed by immunosequencing. In the original analysis: TCRs in the repertoires were matched against a reference library of SARS-CoV-2-specific TCRs that had been generated with the MIRA antigen-specificity platform. Breadth was defined as the fraction of unique TCRs that were SARS-CoV-2-associated. Depth was defined as the fraction of total T cells that were SARS-CoV-2-associated. Using the MIRA data, each spike-specific TCR was assigned both to the spike region to which the TCR was reactive and to a CD4 or CD8 class. Log10-transformed breadth and depth values were compared by one-way ANOVA with Sidak's multiple comparisons tests. The source is immuneACCESS, and TCRdb retained only in-frame sequences with V and J called. Part of the clones is not carried over; for the studies checked, unresolved V genes explain less than half of this, and the remainder is unexplained. V, J and clone size reflect that table, while D and trimming were determined from the DNA. This sample gives fewer than 90,000 clones in total; 86% of them show up just once. Clones ranked in the top ten supply less than 6.5% of the sample.

The sample in question was peripheral blood, obtained 28 days after the second AZD1222 dose. This TCR was sampled from an adult who received the AZD1222 COVID-19 vaccine. Here the chain combines TRBV10-3 and TRBJ2-1. The CDR3: CAISSGTDFGNEQFF.